This T cell receptor beta chain comes out of a study of T cells in Graves' hyperthyroidism and ophthalmopathy. Study findings and constraints: Most thyroid clonotypes with frequency above 0.001 were detected in blood. Ophthalmopathy prediction by the model preceded onset by a median about 6 months.

There are many counts of this clonotype. No antigen is known for it. This CDR3 is built from 15 residues. Germline V gene lookup returns CDR1 SNHLY and CDR2 FYNNEI. Trimming shortened V by 0 bases and J by 4 bases, and 13 bases separated the two germline ends. It was uncontrolled infection, other autoimmune disease, pregnancy or lactation that excluded patients. Cells are PBMCs isolated from roughly 10 ml of fresh blood. Using RNA transcripts as the source, TCR beta CDR3 regions were amplified. HTBI primers were used for first-round RT-PCR of the TCR CDR3. TCRdb reprocessed the multiplex PCR reads via MiXCR and lists one record per CDR3 protein. The table records 300,000 to 500,000 distinct CDR3 sequences, around an eighth of them present only once.

This clonotype originated in a man aged 45-65 years with Graves' ophthalmopathy. Sequences were obtained from blood. The chain recombines TRBV2 with TRBJ2-7, with D hard to call. The CDR3 DNA follows: TGTGCCAGCAGTGAAGCGCTAGGGCTCAAGTACGAGCAGTACTTC. Protein product: CASSEALGLKYEQYF.